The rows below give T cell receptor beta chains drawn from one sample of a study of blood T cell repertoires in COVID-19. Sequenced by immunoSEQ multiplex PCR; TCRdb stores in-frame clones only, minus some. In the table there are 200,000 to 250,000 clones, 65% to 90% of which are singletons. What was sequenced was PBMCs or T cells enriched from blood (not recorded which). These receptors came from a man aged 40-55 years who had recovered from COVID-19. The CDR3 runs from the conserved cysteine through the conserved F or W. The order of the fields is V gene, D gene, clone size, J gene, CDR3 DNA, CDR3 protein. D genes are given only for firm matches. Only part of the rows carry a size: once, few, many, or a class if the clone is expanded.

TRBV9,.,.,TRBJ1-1,TGTGCCAGCAGCGCCCCCCCCGGGGGTCGGGACACTGAAGCTTTCTTT,CASSAPPGGRDTEAFF
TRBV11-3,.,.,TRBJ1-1,TGTGCCAGCAGCTCAAACCCGAGGGGGACTGAAGCTTTCTTT,CASSSNPRGTEAFF
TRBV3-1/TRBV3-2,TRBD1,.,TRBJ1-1,TGTGCCAGCAGCCAGTCCCCGGGACAGGGACCCACTGAAGCTTTCTTT,CASSQSPGQGPTEAFF
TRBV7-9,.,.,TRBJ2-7,TGTGCCAGCAGCTTGGGACTTACAGGCGAGCAGTACTTC,CASSLGLTGEQYF
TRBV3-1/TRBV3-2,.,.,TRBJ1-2,TGTGCCAGCAGCCAAGGCGCCCTCTATGGCTACACCTTC,CASSQGALYGYTF
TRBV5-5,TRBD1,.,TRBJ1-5,TGTGCCAGCCGACCGGGACAGGGGGAGTTCGGCAATCAGCCCCAGCATTTT,CASRPGQGEFGNQPQHF
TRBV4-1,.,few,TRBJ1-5,TGCGCCAGCAGCCAGACAGAATACAATCAGCCCCAGCATTTT,CASSQTEYNQPQHF
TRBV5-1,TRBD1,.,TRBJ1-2,TGCGCCAGCAGCCCCCCGACAGGGAACTATGGCTACACCTTC,CASSPPTGNYGYTF
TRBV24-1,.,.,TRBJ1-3,TGTGCCACCAGTGATCGACCGACAGTGGAATTTAACTCTGGAAACACCATATATTTT,CATSDRPTVEFNSGNTIYF
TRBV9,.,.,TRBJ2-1,TGTGCCAGCAGCGTAGGGTGGGGGGGCAGCGATGAGCAGTTCTTC,CASSVGWGGSDEQFF
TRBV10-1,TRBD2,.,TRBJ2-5,TGCGCCAGCAGTGAGAGGCTAGCGGGAGACTGCTTTCAAGAGACCCAGTACTTC,CASSERLAGDCFQETQYF
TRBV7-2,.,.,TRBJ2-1,TGTGCCAGCAGCTTAGCGCTCGGACTACGGGCATACAATGAGCAGTTCTTC,CASSLALGLRAYNEQFF
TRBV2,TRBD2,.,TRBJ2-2,TGTGCCAGCAGCCGCCTAGCGGGGCCCGGGGAGCTGTTTTTT,CASSRLAGPGELFF
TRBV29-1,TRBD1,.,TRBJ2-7,TGCAGCGTCGGAGGGGACAGGGGTATCTACGAGCAGTACTTC,CSVGGDRGIYEQYF
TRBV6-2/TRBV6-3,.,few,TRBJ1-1,TGTGCCAGCAGTTACCTACAGACGGACACTGAAGCTTTCTTT,CASSYLQTDTEAFF
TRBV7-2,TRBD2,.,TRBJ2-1,TGTGCCAGCAGCTTAGTGGGGACTAGCGGCTACAATGAGCAGTTCTTC,CASSLVGTSGYNEQFF
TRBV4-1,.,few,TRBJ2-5,TGCGCCAGCAGCCAAGATGTCCGGGGATGGGAGACCCAGTACTTC,CASSQDVRGWETQYF
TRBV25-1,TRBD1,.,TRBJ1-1,TGTGCCACGACGGACAGGGTCACTGAAGCTTTCTTT,CATTDRVTEAFF
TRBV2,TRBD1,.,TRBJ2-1,TGTGCCAGCAGTGAATTACAGGGGGTTGGGGAGCAGTTCTTC,CASSELQGVGEQFF
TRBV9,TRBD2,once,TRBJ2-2,TGTGCCAGCCCGAGACTAGCGGATAACACCGGGGAGCTGTTTTTT,CASPRLADNTGELFF
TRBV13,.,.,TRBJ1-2,TGTGCCAGCAGCTTAGGCGCGGCTCGGGGCTACACCTTC,CASSLGAARGYTF
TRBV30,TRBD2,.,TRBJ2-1,TGTGCCTCGCGCCCGGGGGGGCCCGGGAATGAGCAGTTCTTC,CASRPGGPGNEQFF
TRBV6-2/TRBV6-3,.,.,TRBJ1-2,TGTGCCAGCAGTCGACAGGATATCTATGGCTACACCTTC,CASSRQDIYGYTF
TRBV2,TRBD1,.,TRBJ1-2,TGTGCCAGCCTCCAGGGGGCGGAAGGCTACACCTTC,CASLQGAEGYTF
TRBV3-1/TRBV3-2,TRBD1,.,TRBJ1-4,TGTGCCAGCAGTCCACAGGGGGTTGAGGAAAAACTGTTTTTT,CASSPQGVEEKLFF
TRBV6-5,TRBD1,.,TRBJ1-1,TGTGCCAGCAGATGGACAGGGATTATGAACACTGAAGCTTTCTTT,CASRWTGIMNTEAFF
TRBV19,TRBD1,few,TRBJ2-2,TGTGCCAGCAGGACAGGGGGTGACACCGGGGAGCTGTTTTTT,CASRTGGDTGELFF
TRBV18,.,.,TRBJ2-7,TGTGCCAGCTCACCACCGGCCAGGGGTTCCTACGAGCAGTACTTC,CASSPPARGSYEQYF
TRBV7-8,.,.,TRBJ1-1,TGTGCCAGCAGCCTAAATCAGGGGAACACTGAAGCTTTCTTT,CASSLNQGNTEAFF
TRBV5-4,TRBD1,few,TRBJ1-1,TGTGCCAGCAGCTTACAGGGGTTACGAACTGAAGCTTTCTTT,CASSLQGLRTEAFF
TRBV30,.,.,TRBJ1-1,TGTGCCTGGAGTTTTCTAGGAGGGAGGGAGGAAGCTTTCTTT,CAWSFLGGREEAFF
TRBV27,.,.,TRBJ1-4,TGTGCCAGCAGGTCCCCGAGGGCTACTAATGAAAAACTGTTTTTT,CASRSPRATNEKLFF
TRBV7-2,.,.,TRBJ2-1,TGTGCCAGCAGCTTAGAATGGGGCTTTAACAATGAGCAGTTCTTC,CASSLEWGFNNEQFF
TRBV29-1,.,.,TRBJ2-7,TGCAGCGTTCGTACGGGGGTAACCTACGAGCAGTACTTC,CSVRTGVTYEQYF
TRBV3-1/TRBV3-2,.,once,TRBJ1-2,TGTGCCAGCAGCCAATCGCCCGGGTCCGGGGGGGGCTACACCTTC,CASSQSPGSGGGYTF
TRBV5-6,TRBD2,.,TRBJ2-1,TGTGCCAGCAGCTACTTTAGCGGGGGGAATGAGCAGTTCTTC,CASSYFSGGNEQFF
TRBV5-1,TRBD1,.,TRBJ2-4,TGCGCCAGCAGTCCAGGGGGTTCCACATTAGCCAAAAACATTCAGTACTTC,CASSPGGSTLAKNIQYF
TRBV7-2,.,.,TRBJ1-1,TGTGCCAGCAGCTTAGGACACCAGAACACTGAAGCTTTCTTT,CASSLGHQNTEAFF
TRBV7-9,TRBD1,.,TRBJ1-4,TGTGCCAGCAGGGTATTGGGCAGGGGGCATGAAAAACTGTTTTTT,CASRVLGRGHEKLFF
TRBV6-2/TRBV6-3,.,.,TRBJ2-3,TGTGCCAGCAGCGAAATCCTGGCCGCTAGCACAGATACGCAGTATTTT,CASSEILAASTDTQYF
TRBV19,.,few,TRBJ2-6,TGTGCCAGCAAAGGAGGGACTGGGGCCAACGTCCTGACTTTC,CASKGGTGANVLTF
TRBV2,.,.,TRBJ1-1,TGTGCCAGCAGCGACAGCGAGAACACTGAAGCTTTCTTT,CASSDSENTEAFF
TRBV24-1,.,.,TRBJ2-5,TGTGCCACCAGTGATCCAAGGGGGGGGGAGACCCAGTACTTC,CATSDPRGGETQYF